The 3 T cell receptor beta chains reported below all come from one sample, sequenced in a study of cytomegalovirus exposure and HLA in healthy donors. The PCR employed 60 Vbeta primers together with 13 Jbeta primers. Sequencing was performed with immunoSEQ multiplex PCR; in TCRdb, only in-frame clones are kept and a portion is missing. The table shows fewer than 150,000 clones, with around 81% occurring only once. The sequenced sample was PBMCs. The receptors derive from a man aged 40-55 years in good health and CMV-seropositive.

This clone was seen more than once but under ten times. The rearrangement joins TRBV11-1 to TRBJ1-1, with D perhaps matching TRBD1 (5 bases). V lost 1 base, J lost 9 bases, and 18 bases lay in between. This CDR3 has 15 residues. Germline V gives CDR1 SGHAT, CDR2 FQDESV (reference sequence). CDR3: CASSLGQSTLHKAFF. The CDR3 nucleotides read TGTGCCAGCAGCTTAGGACAGTCTACTTTACATAAAGCTTTCTTT.

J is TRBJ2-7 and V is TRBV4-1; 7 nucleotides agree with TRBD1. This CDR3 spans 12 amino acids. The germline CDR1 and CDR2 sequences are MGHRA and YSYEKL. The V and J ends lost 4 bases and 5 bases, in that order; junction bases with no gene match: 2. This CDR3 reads CASSRTGDEQYF. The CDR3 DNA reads TGCGCCAGCAGCCGTACAGGGGACGAGCAGTACTTC.

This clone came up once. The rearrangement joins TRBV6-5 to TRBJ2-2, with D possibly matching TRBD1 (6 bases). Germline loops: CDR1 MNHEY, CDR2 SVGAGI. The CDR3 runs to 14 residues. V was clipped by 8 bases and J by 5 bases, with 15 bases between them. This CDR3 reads CASARGHRTGELFF. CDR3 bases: TGTGCCAGCGCTCGGGGACATCGGACCGGGGAGCTGTTTTTT.